The 9 T cell receptor beta chains in this list originate from one sample, sequenced in a study of shared clonotypes between healthy human individuals. Data came from immunoSEQ multiplex PCR; TCRdb stores just in-frame clones and leaves some out. The sample carries under 600,000 clones, around 97% recorded once. The specimen sequenced was naive CD4+ T cells sorted from blood. Subset specified: CD45RA+ positively selected. The receptors stem from a woman in her thirties in good health.

The rearrangement links TRBV19 to TRBJ2-1; possibly TRBD2 for D (6 bases). Germline CDR1 is LNHDA and CDR2 is SQIVND (reference sequence). There are 17 residues in the CDR3. V lost 5 bases and J lost 8, with 25 bases in between. CDR3 region: CASSPREWRRSGHEQFF. The CDR3 region has the DNA TGTGCCAGTAGTCCACGGGAGTGGCGGAGATCGGGACATGAGCAGTTCTTC. Supplemented by reference TRBV19 and TRBJ2-1, the full variable domain reads DGGITQSPKYLFRKEGQNVTLSCEQNLNHDAMYWYRQDPGQGLRLIYYSQIVNDFQKGDIAEGYSVSREKKESFPLTVTSAQKNPTAFYLCASSPREWRRSGHEQFFGPGTRLTVL.

The chain employs TRBV11-3 and TRBJ2-5, with 8 bases lining up with TRBD1. Germline V gene data show CDR1 as SGHNT and CDR2 as YENEEA. This CDR3 region has 15 residues. The V gene end was trimmed by 1 base and the J gene end by 6 bases; junction bases not matched to a gene: 7. The CDR3 reads CASSLGPGGGKTQYF. The DNA for the CDR3 is TGTGCCAGCAGCTTAGGTCCAGGGGGCGGGAAGACCCAGTACTTC.

CDR3 coding DNA: TGTGCCAGCAGTGCGACCTACACAGATACGCAGTATTTT. Translation: CASSATYTDTQYF. This chain connects TRBV6-1 to TRBJ2-3, with unresolved D. This CDR3 region has 13 residues. Trimming left V 4 bases short and J 2 bases short, with 7 bases between. Germline values: CDR1 MNHNS, CDR2 SASEGT.

The rearrangement uses TRBV11-3 and TRBJ2-5; no clear D gene. V lost 1 base and J lost 2, with 5 bases in between. This CDR3 is 13 amino acids long. CDR1 and CDR2 (germline): SGHNT, YENEEA. The CDR3 sequence is CASSLGGQETQYF. The CDR3 nucleotides are TGTGCCAGCAGCTTAGGAGGTCAAGAGACCCAGTACTTC.

J is TRBJ1-4 and V is TRBV27; D ambiguous. The CDR3 has 15 amino acids. Trimming stripped 5 bases from V and 4 bases from J, with 14 bases between. Germline values: CDR1 MNHEY, CDR2 SMNVEV (reference sequence). The chain's CDR3 is CASSLPLVCNEKLFF. DNA for the CDR3: TGTGCCAGCAGTCTCCCTTTGGTGTGTAATGAAAAACTGTTTTTT.

The genes are TRBV6-5 and TRBJ2-3, with TRBD2 as a possible D gene (5 bases). The V and J ends lost 7 bases and 0 bases respectively, with 11 bases between them. This CDR3 is 14 amino acids long. Germline values: CDR1 MNHEY, CDR2 SVGAGI. The CDR3 DNA follows: TGTGCCAGCAAAGACTACCCTAGCACAGATACGCAGTATTTT. Protein product: CASKDYPSTDTQYF.

This chain uses TRBV7-8 with TRBJ2-2; D may match TRBD1 or TRBD2 (5 bases each). Looked up from germline, CDR1 is SGHVS and CDR2 is FQNEAQ. Trimming left V 6 bases short and J 7 bases short, with 24 bases between. This CDR3 has 17 amino acids. The CDR3 DNA sequence: TGTGCCAGCAGAATCGAGACCGGGACCGAGAACGGCGGGGAGCTGTTTTTT. The encoded protein is CASRIETGTENGGELFF.

CDR3 residues: CASSPYQGAGYEQYF. The CDR3 bases are TGTGCCAGCAGTCCCTACCAGGGGGCGGGATACGAGCAGTACTTC. V usage is TRBV27 and J usage is TRBJ2-7, with 8 bases that match TRBD1. The CDR3 runs 15 residues. CDR1 and CDR2 (germline): MNHEY, SMNVEV (reference sequence). The V segment lost 5 bases and the J segment 4 bases; nucleotides outside the gene matches: 10.

This clone was counted once. The rearrangement links TRBV5-1 to TRBJ1-3; the D gene is possibly TRBD1 (5 bases). Germline V gives CDR1 SGHRS, CDR2 YFSETQ. The CDR3 sequence is 17 residues long. The V gene lost 1 base and the J gene lost 4 bases, with 18 bases spanning the gap. As DNA, the CDR3 is TGCGCCAGCAGCTTGAAGACAGCCGACTCGGGAGGAAACACCATATATTTT. Translated: CASSLKTADSGGNTIYF.